This paragraph reports one TCR beta chain. The record originates from a study of blood T cell repertoires in COVID-19. The data were produced by immunoSEQ multiplex PCR, yet TCRdb's version contains in-frame clones alone and is incomplete. The sample includes 65,000 to 95,000 clones, around 80% seen only once; the top ten take 35% to 40%. CDR1 and CDR2 (germline): LNHNV, YYDKDF (reference sequence). The CDR3 has 11 amino acids. V shed 5 bases and J shed 11 bases, with 11 bases lying between them. The source of this sequence is a man aged 55-75 years with COVID-19, enrolled during active disease. This chain links TRBV15 with TRBJ2-3; no firm D call. The sample was peripheral blood. The DNA for the CDR3 is TGTGCCACCAGCTCTGGCAGTAAGCAGTATTTT. Translation: CATSSGSKQYF. The full variable domain, in which reference TRBV15 and TRBJ2-3 provide the parts outside the CDR3, is DAMVIQNPRYQVTQFGKPVTLSCSQTLNHNVMYWYQQKSSQAPKLLFHYYDKDFNNEADTPDNFQSRRPNTSFCFLDIRSPGLGDTAMYLCATSSGSKQYFGPGTRLTVL.